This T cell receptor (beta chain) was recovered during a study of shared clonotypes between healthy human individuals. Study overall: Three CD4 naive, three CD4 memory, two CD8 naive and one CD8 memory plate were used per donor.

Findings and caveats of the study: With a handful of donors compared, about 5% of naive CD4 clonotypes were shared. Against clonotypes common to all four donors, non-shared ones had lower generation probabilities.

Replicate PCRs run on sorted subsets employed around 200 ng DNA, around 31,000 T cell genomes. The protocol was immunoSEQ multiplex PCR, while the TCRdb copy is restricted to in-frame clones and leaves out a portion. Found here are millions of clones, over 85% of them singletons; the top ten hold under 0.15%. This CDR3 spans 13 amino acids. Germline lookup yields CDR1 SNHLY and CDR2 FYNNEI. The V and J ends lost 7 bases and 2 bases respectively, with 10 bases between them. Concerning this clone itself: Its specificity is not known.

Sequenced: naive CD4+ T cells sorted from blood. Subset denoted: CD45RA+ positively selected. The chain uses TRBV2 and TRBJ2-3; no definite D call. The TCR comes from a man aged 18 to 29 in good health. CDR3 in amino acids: CASNQAYTDTQYF. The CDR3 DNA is TGTGCCAGCAATCAGGCCTACACAGATACGCAGTATTTT. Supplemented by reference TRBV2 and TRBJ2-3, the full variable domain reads EPEVTQTPSHQVTQMGQEVILRCVPISNHLYFYWYRQILGQKVEFLVSFYNNEISEKSEIFDDQFSVERPDGSNFTLKIRSTKLEDSAMYFCASNQAYTDTQYFGPGTRLTVL.